These 19 T cell receptor beta chains were sequenced from one sample in a study of control samples from healthy donors and cancer patients. Sequencing used immunoSEQ multiplex PCR; TCRdb keeps in-frame clones, though not all of them. The sample lists some 150,000 clones, 75% to 90% occurring once. The specimen was blood. These receptors were taken from a young man in good health.

V and J are TRBV28 and TRBJ2-7, with D perhaps TRBD2 (6 bases). The CDR3 loop spans 18 amino acids. V lost 2 bases, J lost 7 bases, and 27 bases lay in between. The germline CDR1 and CDR2 sequences are MDHEN and SYDVKM. Here the CDR3 DNA reads TGTGCCAGCAGTTTACTCTTGGGAGGCCGGGGTAGGGTACGTGAGCAGTACTTC. Translated: CASSLLLGGRGRVREQYF.

V and J are TRBV3-1 (or the pseudogene TRBV3-2) and TRBJ1-6, with a weak D call TRBD1 (6 bases). CDR1 LGHDT and CDR2 YNNKEL come from the germline V gene (reference sequence). V was shortened by 1 base and J by 6 bases, with 16 bases between the two germline ends. This CDR3 region has 17 residues. CDR3 region: CASSQGMGGGGNSPLHF. CDR3 sequence (DNA): TGTGCCAGCAGCCAAGGTATGGGAGGGGGTGGTAATTCACCCCTCCACTTT.

V gene TRBV7-2 combines with J gene TRBJ2-7, with a tentative D call TRBD2 (5 bases). This CDR3 region has 14 residues. Germline V CDR1 and CDR2: SGHTA, FQGNSA. Trimming cost V 1 base and J 7 bases, with 14 bases left between them. The DNA of the CDR3 is TGTGCCAGCAGCTTAGGGGTGGGCTCGGGAGAGCAGTACTTC. Its translation: CASSLGVGSGEQYF.

This rearrangement joins TRBV7-2 to TRBJ2-3, with 8 bases that match TRBD2. V was clipped by 0 bases and J by 7 bases; unmatched bases: 9. The CDR3 consists of 16 residues. Germline CDR1 and CDR2: SGHTA and FQGNSA. The CDR3 sequence: CASSLASGGGMNTQYF. The CDR3 bases are TGTGCCAGCAGCTTAGCGTCCGGGGGGGGAATGAATACGCAGTATTTT.

V is TRBV4-3 and J is TRBJ1-2; D uncertain. Germline CDR1 and CDR2: LGHNA and YSLEER. The V and J ends lost 1 base and 6 bases respectively, with 15 bases between them. The CDR3 has 15 amino acids. The CDR3 sequence: CASSQGGLTFDGYTF. CDR3 nucleotides: TGCGCCAGCAGCCAAGGAGGTTTAACCTTCGATGGCTACACCTTC.

This clone has only a few counts. V is TRBV4-1 and J is TRBJ1-4; TRBD1 is a possible D gene (6 bases). Germline CDR1 MGHRA, CDR2 YSYEKL. V shed 6 bases and J shed 1 base, with 12 bases lying between them. The CDR3 sequence is 15 residues long. The CDR3: CASSPPGQTNEKLFF. The CDR3 DNA is TGCGCCAGCAGTCCCCCGGGACAAACTAATGAAAAACTGTTTTTT.

V is TRBV24-1 and J is TRBJ2-7, with 9 bases fitting TRBD1. The CDR3 totals 13 residues. V trimming: 9 bases; J trimming: 6 bases; junction bases outside the gene matches: 8. Per germline, CDR1 KGHDR and CDR2 SFDVKD. This CDR3 is CATADRGAREQYF. CDR3 bases: TGTGCCACCGCAGACAGGGGGGCCCGCGAGCAGTACTTC.

The chain has TRBV6-5 and TRBJ1-1; D might be TRBD1 (6 bases). Germline V lookup: CDR1 MNHEY, CDR2 SVGAGI. Trimming stripped 5 bases from V and 6 bases from J, with 13 bases between. The CDR3 consists of 13 residues. The CDR3 region has the DNA TGTGCCAGCAGTCTCAGGGGTTCGGCTGAAGCTTTCTTT. Encoded protein: CASSLRGSAEAFF.

This sequence joins TRBV9 and TRBJ1-2; 7 bases map to TRBD1. This CDR3 is 15 amino acids long. Germline CDR1 and CDR2: SGDLS and YYNGEE. With V trimmed by 0 bases and J by 4 bases, 6 bases remained unmatched. The CDR3 DNA reads as TGTGCCAGCAGCGTAGGGGGAGGGGGCATCTATGGCTACACCTTC. Translation: CASSVGGGGIYGYTF. The whole variable domain, remainder taken from reference TRBV9 and TRBJ1-2, is DSGVTQTPKHLITATGQRVTLRCSPRSGDLSVYWYQQSLDQGLQFLIQYYNGEERAKGNILERFSAQQFPDLHSELNLSSLELGDSALYFCASSVGGGGIYGYTFGSGTRLTVV.

The J gene is TRBJ1-2, the V gene TRBV7-2, with 7 bases that match TRBD1. This CDR3 spans 15 amino acids. V gave up 4 bases and J gave up 0 bases; unmatched junction bases: 5. CDR1 and CDR2 (germline): SGHTA, FQGNSA. The DNA for the CDR3 is TGTGCCAGCAGCTCCCGGACAGGAACTAACTATGGCTACACCTTC. Translating it yields CASSSRTGTNYGYTF. The entire variable domain, with the rest obtained from reference TRBV7-2 and TRBJ1-2, is as follows: GAGVSQSPSNKVTEKGKDVELRCDPISGHTALYWYRQSLGQGLEFLIYFQGNSAPDKSGLPSDRFSAERTGGSVSTLTIQRTQQEDSAVYLCASSSRTGTNYGYTFGSGTRLTVV.

This clone was seen a single time. The chain recombines TRBV7-2 with TRBJ2-7, with 9 bases that match TRBD1. The germline CDR1 and CDR2 sequences are SGHTA and FQGNSA. Germline trimming cut 5 bases from V and 3 bases from J; bases unmatched to any gene: 8. The CDR3 spans 15 residues. Written as DNA, the CDR3 is TGTGCCAGCAGCCCGGACAGGGGCTCCCTCTACGAGCAGTACTTC. This sequence encodes CASSPDRGSLYEQYF.

The J gene is TRBJ2-1, the V gene TRBV7-9, with 7 bases lining up with TRBD1. The CDR3 spans 14 residues. V lost 2 bases to trimming and J lost 7 bases; unmatched junction nucleotides: 5. Germline CDR1 is SEHNR and CDR2 is FQNEAQ (reference sequence). CDR3 sequence reads: CASSLTGEYNEQFF. DNA of the CDR3: TGTGCCAGCAGCTTAACAGGGGAGTATAATGAGCAGTTCTTC.

The V gene is TRBV20-1, the J gene TRBJ2-7; TRBD1 matches at 7 bases. J gave up 5 bases and V 6 bases, and 4 bases lay outside the gene matches. In germline, CDR1 is DFQATT, CDR2 SNEGSKA (reference sequence). The CDR3 covers 11 residues. The CDR3 loop is CSAKTGHEQYF. The CDR3 bases are TGCAGTGCAAAGACAGGGCACGAGCAGTACTTC.

J is TRBJ1-5 and V is TRBV3-1 (or the pseudogene TRBV3-2), with 7 bases aligning to TRBD1. CDR1 and CDR2 from the germline V gene are LGHDT and YNNKEL (reference sequence). This CDR3 is built from 16 residues. V lost 2 bases and J lost 0; bases outside the gene matches: 4. Here the CDR3 reads CASSQSGGPSNQPQHF. CDR3 DNA: TGTGCCAGCAGCCAATCAGGGGGTCCTAGCAATCAGCCCCAGCATTTT.

This chain uses TRBV7-6 with TRBJ2-1; the match to TRBD1 covers 9 bases. The CDR3 length is 15 residues. Germline loops: CDR1 SGHVS, CDR2 FNYEAQ. The trim removed 4 bases at V and 4 bases at J, leaving 5 bases unmatched. The CDR3 DNA is TGTGCCAGCAGCTATCCGGGACAGGGTTACAATGAGCAGTTCTTC. Translating gives CASSYPGQGYNEQFF.

The chain uses TRBV5-5 and TRBJ1-3; TRBD1 might be the D (5 bases). In germline, CDR1 is SGHKS, CDR2 YYEKEE (reference sequence). Trimming took 1 base from V and 1 from J, leaving 9 bases between them. The CDR3 has 15 amino acids. The CDR3 sequence is CASSLTQGSGNTIYF. CDR3 coding DNA: TGTGCCAGCAGCTTGACGCAGGGTTCTGGAAACACCATATATTTT.

The table lists this clone with a count of one. J is TRBJ2-3 and V is TRBV5-4; TRBD2 is a possible D gene (6 bases). With 4 bases removed from V and 0 bases from J, the gap between germline ends came to 15 bases. There are 16 residues in the CDR3. The germline gives CDR1 SGHNT, CDR2 YYREEE (reference sequence). The CDR3 loop is CASSPPEGASTDTQYF. DNA of the CDR3: TGTGCCAGCAGCCCCCCGGAGGGAGCTAGCACAGATACGCAGTATTTT.

V usage is TRBV6-5 and J usage is TRBJ1-1, with D perhaps TRBD1 (5 bases). Deletions cut 5 bases from V and 11 bases from J, with 15 bases between. Germline V gene sequence: CDR1 MNHEY, CDR2 SVGAGI. The CDR3 is 12 amino acids. For the CDR3, the DNA is TGTGCCAGCAGTCTACAGGCAGGTGGGGCTTTCTTT. Its translation is CASSLQAGGAFF.

The chain employs TRBV20-1 and TRBJ2-1, with 12 nucleotides matching TRBD2. The trim removed 3 bases at V and 6 bases at J, leaving 9 bases unmatched. The CDR3 totals 16 residues. CDR1 DFQATT and CDR2 SNEGSKA come from the germline V gene (reference sequence). The CDR3: CSASTFLAGGPNEQFF. The CDR3 DNA is TGCAGTGCTAGTACCTTTCTAGCGGGGGGGCCCAATGAGCAGTTCTTC.